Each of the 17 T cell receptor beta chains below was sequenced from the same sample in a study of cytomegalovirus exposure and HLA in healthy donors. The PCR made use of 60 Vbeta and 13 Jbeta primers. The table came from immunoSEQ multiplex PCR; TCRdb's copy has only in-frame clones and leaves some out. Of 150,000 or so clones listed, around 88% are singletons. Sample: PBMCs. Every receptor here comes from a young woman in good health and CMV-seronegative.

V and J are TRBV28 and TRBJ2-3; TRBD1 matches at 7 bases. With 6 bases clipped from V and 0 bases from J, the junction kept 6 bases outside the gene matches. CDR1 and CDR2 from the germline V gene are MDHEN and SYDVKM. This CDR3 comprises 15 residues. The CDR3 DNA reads TGTGCCAGCAGATTAACAGGGGATAGCACAGATACGCAGTATTTT. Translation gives CASRLTGDSTDTQYF.

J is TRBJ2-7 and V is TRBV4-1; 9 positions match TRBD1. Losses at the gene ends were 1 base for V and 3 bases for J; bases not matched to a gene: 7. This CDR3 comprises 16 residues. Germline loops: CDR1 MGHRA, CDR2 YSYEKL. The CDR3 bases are TGCGCCAGCAGCCAAGCGGTAGGGACAGGGTTCTACGAGCAGTACTTC. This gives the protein CASSQAVGTGFYEQYF.

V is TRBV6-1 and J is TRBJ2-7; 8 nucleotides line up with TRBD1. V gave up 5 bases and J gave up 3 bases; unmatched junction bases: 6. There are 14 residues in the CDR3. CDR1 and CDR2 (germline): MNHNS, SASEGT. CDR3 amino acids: CASSPRQGYYEQYF. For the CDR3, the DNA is TGTGCCAGCAGTCCCCGACAGGGGTACTACGAGCAGTACTTC.

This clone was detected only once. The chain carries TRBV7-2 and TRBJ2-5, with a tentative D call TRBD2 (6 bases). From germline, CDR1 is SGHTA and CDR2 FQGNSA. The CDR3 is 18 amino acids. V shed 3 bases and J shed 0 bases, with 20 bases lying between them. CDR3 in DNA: TGTGCCAGCAGCTTCCTGCGGCGGGACTTAGGAAACCAAGAGACCCAGTACTTC. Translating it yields CASSFLRRDLGNQETQYF.

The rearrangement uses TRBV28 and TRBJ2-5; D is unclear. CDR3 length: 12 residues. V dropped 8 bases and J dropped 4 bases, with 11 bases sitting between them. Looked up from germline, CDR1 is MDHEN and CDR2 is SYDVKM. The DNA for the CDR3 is TGTGCCAGCTCGATCTCGGGAGAGACCCAGTACTTC. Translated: CASSISGETQYF. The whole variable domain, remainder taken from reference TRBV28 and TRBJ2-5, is DVKVTQSSRYLVKRTGEKVFLECVQDMDHENMFWYRQDPGLGLRLIYFSYDVKMKEKGDIPEGYSVSREKKERFSLILESASTNQTSMYLCASSISGETQYFGPGTRLLVL.

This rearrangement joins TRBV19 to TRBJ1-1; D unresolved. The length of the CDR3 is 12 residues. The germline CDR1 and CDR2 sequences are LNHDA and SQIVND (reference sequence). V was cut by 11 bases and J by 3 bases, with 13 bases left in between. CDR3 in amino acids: CAGVELHTEAFF. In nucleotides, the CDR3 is TGTGCCGGAGTTGAGTTGCACACTGAAGCTTTCTTT.

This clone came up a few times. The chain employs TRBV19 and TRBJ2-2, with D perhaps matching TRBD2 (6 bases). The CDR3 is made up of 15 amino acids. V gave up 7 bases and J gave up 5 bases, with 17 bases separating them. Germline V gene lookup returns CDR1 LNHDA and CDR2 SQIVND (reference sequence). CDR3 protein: CASTITGVRTGELFF. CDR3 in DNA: TGTGCCAGTACCATCACGGGAGTGAGAACCGGGGAGCTGTTTTTT.

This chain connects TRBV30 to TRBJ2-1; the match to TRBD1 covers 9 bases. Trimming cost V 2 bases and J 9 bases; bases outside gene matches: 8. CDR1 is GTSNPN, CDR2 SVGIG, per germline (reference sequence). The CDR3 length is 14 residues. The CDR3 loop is CAWSFWTGEGEQFF. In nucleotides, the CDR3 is TGTGCCTGGAGTTTTTGGACAGGGGAGGGTGAGCAGTTCTTC.

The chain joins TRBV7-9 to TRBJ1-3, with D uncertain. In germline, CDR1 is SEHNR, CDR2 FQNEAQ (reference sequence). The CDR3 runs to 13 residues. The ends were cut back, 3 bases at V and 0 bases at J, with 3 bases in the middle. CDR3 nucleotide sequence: TGTGCCAGCAGCTTCTACTCTGGAAACACCATATATTTT. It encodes CASSFYSGNTIYF.

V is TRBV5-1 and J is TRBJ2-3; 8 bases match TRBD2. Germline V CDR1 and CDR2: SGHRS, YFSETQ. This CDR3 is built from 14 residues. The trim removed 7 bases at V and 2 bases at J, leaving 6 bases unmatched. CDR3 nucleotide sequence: TGCGCCAGCGGATCGGGAGGGGCCACAGATACGCAGTATTTT. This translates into CASGSGGATDTQYF.

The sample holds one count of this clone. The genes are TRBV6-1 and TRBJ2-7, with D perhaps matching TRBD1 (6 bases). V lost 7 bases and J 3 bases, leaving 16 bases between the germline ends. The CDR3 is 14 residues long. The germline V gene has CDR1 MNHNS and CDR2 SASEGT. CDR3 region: CASTARGSYYEQYF. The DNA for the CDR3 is TGTGCCAGCACCGCCAGGGGCTCTTACTACGAGCAGTACTTC.

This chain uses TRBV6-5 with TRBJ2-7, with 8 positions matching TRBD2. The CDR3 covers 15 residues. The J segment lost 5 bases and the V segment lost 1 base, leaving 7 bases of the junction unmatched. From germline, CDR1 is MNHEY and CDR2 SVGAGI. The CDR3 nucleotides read TGTGCCAGCAGTTACTTTTCCGGGGGGGCAGACGAGCAGTACTTC. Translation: CASSYFSGGADEQYF.

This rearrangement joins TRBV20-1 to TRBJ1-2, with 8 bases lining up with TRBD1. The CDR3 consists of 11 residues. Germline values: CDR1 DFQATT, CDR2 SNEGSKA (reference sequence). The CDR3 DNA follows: TGCAGCGCGGACAGGGAGCACGGCTACACCTTC. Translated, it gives CSADREHGYTF.

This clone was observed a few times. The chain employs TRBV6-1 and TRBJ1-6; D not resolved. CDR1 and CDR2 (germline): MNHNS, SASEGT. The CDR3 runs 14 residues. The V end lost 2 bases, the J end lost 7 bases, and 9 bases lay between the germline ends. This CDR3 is CASSEITVNSPLHF. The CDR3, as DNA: TGTGCCAGCAGTGAAATTACAGTCAATTCACCCCTCCACTTT.

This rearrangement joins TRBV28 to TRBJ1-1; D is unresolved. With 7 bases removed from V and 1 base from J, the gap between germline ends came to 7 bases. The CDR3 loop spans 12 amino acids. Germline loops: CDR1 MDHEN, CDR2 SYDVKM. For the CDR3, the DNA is TGTGCCAGCATCGCCGGGAACACTGAAGCTTTCTTT. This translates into CASIAGNTEAFF.

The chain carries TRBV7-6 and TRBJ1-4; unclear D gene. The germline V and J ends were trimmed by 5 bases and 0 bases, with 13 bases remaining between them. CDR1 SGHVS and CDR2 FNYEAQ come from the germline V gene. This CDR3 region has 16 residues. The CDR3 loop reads CASSHDRLATNEKLFF. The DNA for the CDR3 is TGTGCCAGCAGCCATGACCGACTTGCAACTAATGAAAAACTGTTTTTT.

This CDR3 reads CASRGLAPFLNEQFF. CDR3 bases: TGTGCCAGCAGGGGACTAGCCCCGTTTCTCAATGAGCAGTTCTTC. This chain links TRBV27 with TRBJ2-1; 9 bases match TRBD2. Unmatched junction bases numbered 9, after V lost 6 bases and J lost 6 bases. Germline lookup yields CDR1 MNHEY and CDR2 SMNVEV (reference sequence). The CDR3 totals 15 residues.